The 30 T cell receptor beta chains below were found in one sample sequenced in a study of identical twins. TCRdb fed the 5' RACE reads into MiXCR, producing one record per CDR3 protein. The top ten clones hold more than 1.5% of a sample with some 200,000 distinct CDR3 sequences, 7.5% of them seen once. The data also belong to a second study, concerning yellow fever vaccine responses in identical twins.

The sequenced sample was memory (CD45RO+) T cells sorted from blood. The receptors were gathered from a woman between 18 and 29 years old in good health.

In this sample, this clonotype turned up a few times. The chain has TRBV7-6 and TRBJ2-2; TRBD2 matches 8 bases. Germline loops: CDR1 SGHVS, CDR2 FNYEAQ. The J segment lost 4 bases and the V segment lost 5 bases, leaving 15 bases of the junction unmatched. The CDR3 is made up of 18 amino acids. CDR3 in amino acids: CASSQARVLAGTTGELFF. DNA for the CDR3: TGTGCCAGCAGCCAAGCGAGGGTCTTAGCGGGGACCACCGGGGAGCTGTTTTTT. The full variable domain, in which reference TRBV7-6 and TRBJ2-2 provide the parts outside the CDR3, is GAGVSQSPRYKVTKRGQDVALRCDPISGHVSLYWYRQALGQGPEFLTYFNYEAQQDKSGLPNDRFSAERPEGSISTLTIQRTEQRDSAMYRCASSQARVLAGTTGELFFGEGSRLTVL.

CDR3 sequence: CSAALGSGGETQYF. DNA of the CDR3: TGCAGTGCTGCCTTGGGGTCCGGTGGGGAGACCCAGTACTTC. The chain links TRBV20-1 to TRBJ2-5, with D unclear. V was clipped by 5 bases and J by 5 bases, with 18 bases between them. There are 14 residues in the CDR3. CDR1 is DFQATT, CDR2 SNEGSKA, per germline (reference sequence).

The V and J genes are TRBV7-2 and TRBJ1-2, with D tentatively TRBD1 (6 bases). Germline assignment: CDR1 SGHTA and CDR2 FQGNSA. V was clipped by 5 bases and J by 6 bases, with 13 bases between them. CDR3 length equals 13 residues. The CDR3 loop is CASSQLTGNGYTF. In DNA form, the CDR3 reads TGTGCCAGCAGCCAACTCACAGGGAATGGCTACACCTTC.

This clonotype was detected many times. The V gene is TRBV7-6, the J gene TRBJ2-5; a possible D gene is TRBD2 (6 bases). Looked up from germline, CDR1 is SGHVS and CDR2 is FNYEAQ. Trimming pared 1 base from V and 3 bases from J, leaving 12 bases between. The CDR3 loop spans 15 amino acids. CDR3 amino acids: CASSLVPGGKETQYF. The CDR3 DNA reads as TGTGCCAGCAGCTTAGTGCCCGGGGGTAAAGAGACCCAGTACTTC.

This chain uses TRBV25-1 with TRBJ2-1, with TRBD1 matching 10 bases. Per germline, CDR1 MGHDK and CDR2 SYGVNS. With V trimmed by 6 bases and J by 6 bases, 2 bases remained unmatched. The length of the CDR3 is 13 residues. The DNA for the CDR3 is TGTGCCAGCAGGAGGGACAGGGGCAATGAGCAGTTCTTC. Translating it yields CASRRDRGNEQFF.

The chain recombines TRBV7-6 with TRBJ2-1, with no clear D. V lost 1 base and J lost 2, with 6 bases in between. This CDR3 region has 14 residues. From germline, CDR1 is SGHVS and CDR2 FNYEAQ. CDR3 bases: TGTGCCAGCAGCTTAGTCTACGCCTACAATGAGCAGTTCTTC. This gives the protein CASSLVYAYNEQFF.

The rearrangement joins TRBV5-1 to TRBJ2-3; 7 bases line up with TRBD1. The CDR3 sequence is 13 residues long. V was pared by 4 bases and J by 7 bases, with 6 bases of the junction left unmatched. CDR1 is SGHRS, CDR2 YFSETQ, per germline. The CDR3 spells CASSVTQGYTQYF. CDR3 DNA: TGCGCCAGCAGCGTAACACAGGGGTATACGCAGTATTTT.

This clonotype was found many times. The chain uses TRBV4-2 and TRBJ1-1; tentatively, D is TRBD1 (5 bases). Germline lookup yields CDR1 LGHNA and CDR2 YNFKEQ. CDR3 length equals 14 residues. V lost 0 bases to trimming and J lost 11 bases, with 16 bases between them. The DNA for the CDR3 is TGTGCCAGCAGCCAAGACCGGGCCTTCGGGGGGGCTTTCTTT. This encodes CASSQDRAFGGAFF.

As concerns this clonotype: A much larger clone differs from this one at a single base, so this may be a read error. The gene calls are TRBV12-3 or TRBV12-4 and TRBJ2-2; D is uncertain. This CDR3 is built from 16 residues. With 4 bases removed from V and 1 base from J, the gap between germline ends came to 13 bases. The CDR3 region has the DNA TGTGCCAGCAGTTATTGGACGAGAGGGAACACCGGGGAGCTGTTTTTT. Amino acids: CASSYWTRGNTGELFF.

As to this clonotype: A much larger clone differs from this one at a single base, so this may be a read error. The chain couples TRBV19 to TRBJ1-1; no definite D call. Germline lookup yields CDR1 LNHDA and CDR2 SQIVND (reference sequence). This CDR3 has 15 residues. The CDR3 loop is CTSSANQQPNTEAFF. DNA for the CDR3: TGTACCAGTAGTGCCAATCAACAGCCGAACACTGAAGCTTTCTTT.

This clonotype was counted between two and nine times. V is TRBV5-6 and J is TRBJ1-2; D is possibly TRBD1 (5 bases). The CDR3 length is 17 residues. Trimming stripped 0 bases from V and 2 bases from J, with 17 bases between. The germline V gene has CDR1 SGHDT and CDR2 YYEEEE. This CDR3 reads CASSLAGQGHLNYGYTF. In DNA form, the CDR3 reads TGTGCCAGCAGCTTGGCTGGGCAGGGCCACCTGAACTATGGCTACACCTTC.

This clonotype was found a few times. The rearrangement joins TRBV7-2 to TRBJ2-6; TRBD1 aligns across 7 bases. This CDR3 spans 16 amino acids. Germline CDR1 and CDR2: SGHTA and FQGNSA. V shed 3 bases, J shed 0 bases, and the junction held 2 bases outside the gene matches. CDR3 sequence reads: CASSLTGSSGANVLTF. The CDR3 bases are TGTGCCAGCAGCTTGACAGGGTCCTCTGGGGCCAACGTCCTGACTTTC.

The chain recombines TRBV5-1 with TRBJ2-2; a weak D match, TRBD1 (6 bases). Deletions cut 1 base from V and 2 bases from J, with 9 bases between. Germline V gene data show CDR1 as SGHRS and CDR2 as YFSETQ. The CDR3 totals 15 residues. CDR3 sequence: CASSLTGSNTGELFF. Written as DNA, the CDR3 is TGCGCCAGCAGCTTGACAGGGTCTAACACCGGGGAGCTGTTTTTT.

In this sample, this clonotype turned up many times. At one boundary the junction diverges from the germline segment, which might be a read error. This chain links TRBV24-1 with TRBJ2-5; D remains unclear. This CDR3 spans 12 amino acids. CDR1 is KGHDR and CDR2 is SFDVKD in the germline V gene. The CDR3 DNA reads TGTGCCACCAGTGACCCATTCGGCTGGACCAACTTC. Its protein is CATSDPFGWTNF.

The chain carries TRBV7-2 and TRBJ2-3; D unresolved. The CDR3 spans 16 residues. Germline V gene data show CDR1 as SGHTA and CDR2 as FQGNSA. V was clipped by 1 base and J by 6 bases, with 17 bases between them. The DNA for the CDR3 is TGTGCCAGCAGCTTAGGAGGCGCCGCCCTACTGGATACGCAGTATTTT. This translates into CASSLGGAALLDTQYF.

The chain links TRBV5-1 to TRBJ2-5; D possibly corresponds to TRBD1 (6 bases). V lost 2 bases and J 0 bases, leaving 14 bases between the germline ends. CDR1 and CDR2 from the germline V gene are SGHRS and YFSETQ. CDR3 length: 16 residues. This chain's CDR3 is CASSLQGILNQETQYF. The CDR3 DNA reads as TGCGCCAGCAGCTTACAGGGAATACTGAACCAAGAGACCCAGTACTTC.

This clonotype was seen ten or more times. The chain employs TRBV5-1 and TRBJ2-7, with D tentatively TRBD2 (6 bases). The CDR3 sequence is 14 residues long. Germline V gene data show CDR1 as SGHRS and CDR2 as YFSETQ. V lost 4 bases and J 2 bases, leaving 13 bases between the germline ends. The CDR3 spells CASSRGDSTYEQYF. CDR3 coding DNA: TGCGCCAGCAGCCGTGGGGACTCAACCTACGAGCAGTACTTC.

The CDR3 DNA reads TGTGCCAGCAGCTTATCGGTTGTGATGGAGACCCAGTACTTC. This encodes CASSLSVVMETQYF. The chain employs TRBV7-9 and TRBJ2-5; D is unresolved. In germline, CDR1 is SEHNR, CDR2 FQNEAQ (reference sequence). There are 14 residues in the CDR3. Trimming took 2 bases from V and 5 from J, leaving 12 bases between them.

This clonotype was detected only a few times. CDR3 residues: CASSGANVLTF. Here the CDR3 DNA reads TGTGCCAGCAGTGGAGCCAACGTCCTGACTTTC. V and J are TRBV2 and TRBJ2-6; D is unresolved. V was clipped by 4 bases and J by 7 bases, with 2 bases between them. CDR3 length: 11 amino acids. Germline-derived CDR1 and CDR2 are SNHLY and FYNNEI.

CDR3 coding DNA: TGCAGTGCGAACCGGGGTGGGTCCTTTCGGGAGCTGTTTTTT. Translating gives CSANRGGSFRELFF. V usage is TRBV20-1 and J usage is TRBJ2-2; a possible D gene is TRBD2 (5 bases). Trimming cost V 6 bases and J 9 bases, with 20 bases left between them. The CDR3 spans 14 residues. Germline V gene sequence: CDR1 DFQATT, CDR2 SNEGSKA (reference sequence).

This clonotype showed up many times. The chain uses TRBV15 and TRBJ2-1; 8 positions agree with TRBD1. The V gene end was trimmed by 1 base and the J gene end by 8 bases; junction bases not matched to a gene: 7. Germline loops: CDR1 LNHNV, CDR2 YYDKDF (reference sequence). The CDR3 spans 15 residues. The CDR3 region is CATSRVQGAVDEQFF. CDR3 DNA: TGTGCCACCAGCAGAGTGCAGGGGGCCGTAGATGAGCAGTTCTTC.

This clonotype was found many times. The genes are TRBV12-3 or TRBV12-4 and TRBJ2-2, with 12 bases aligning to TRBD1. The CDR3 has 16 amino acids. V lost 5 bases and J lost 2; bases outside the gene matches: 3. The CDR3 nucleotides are TGTGCCAGCAGTCCGGGGACAGGGGGCAACACCGGGGAGCTGTTTTTT. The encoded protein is CASSPGTGGNTGELFF.

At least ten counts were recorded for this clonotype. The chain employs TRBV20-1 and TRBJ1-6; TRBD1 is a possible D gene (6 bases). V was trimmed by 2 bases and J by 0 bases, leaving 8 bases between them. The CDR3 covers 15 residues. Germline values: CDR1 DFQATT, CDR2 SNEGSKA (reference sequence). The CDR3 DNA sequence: TGCAGTGCTAGACAGGGGAGCTCCTATAATTCACCCCTCCACTTT. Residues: CSARQGSSYNSPLHF.

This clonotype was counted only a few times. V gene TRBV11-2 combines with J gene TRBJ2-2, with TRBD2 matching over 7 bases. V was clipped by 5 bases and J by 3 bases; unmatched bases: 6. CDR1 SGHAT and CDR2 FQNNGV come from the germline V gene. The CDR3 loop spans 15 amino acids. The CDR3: CASSISGAYTGELFF. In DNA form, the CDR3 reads TGTGCCAGCAGCATAAGCGGGGCATACACCGGGGAGCTGTTTTTT. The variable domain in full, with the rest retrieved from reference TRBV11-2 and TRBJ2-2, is EAGVAQSPRYKIIEKRQSVAFWCNPISGHATLYWYQQILGQGPKLLIQFQNNGVVDDSQLPKDRFSAERLKGVDSTLKIQPAKLEDSAVYLCASSISGAYTGELFFGEGSRLTVL.

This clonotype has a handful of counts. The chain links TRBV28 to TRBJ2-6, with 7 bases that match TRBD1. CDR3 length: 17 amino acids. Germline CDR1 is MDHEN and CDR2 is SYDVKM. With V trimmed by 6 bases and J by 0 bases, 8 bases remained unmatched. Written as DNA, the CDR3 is TGTGCCAGCAGACGAGACAGGGATCTCTCTGGGGCCAACGTCCTGACTTTC. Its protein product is CASRRDRDLSGANVLTF.

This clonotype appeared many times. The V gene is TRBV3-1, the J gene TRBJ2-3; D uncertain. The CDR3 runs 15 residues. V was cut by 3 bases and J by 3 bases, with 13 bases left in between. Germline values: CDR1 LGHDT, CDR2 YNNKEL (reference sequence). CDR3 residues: CASSQSSRTTDTQYF. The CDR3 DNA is TGTGCCAGCAGCCAGTCCTCTAGGACGACAGATACGCAGTATTTT.

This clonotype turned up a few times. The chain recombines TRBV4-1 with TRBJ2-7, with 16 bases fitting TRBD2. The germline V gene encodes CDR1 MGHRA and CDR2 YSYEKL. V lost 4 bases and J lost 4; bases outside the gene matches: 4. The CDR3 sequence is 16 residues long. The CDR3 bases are TGCGCCAGCAGCCGGGGGACTAGCGGGAGGGTGTACGAGCAGTACTTC. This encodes CASSRGTSGRVYEQYF.

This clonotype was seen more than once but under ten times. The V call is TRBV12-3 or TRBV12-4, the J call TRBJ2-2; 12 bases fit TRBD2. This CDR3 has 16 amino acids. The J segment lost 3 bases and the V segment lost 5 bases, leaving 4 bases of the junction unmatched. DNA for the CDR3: TGTGCCAGCAGTAGACTAGCGGGAGCAGACACCGGGGAGCTGTTTTTT. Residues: CASSRLAGADTGELFF.

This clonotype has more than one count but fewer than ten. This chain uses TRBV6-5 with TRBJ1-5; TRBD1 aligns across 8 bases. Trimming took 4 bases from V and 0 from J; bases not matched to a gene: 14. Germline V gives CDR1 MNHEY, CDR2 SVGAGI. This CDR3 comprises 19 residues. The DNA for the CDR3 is TGTGCCAGCAGTTGGGGACAGGCCACCCAGAGAAATAGCAATCAGCCCCAGCATTTT. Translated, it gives CASSWGQATQRNSNQPQHF.

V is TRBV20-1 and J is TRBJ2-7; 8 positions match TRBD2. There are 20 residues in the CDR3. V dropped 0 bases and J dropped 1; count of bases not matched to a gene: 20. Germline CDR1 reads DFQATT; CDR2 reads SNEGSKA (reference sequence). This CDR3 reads CSARDRSAGGILGASYEQYF. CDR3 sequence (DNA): TGCAGTGCTAGAGATCGGTCGGCGGGGGGTATCCTCGGGGCTTCCTACGAGCAGTACTTC.